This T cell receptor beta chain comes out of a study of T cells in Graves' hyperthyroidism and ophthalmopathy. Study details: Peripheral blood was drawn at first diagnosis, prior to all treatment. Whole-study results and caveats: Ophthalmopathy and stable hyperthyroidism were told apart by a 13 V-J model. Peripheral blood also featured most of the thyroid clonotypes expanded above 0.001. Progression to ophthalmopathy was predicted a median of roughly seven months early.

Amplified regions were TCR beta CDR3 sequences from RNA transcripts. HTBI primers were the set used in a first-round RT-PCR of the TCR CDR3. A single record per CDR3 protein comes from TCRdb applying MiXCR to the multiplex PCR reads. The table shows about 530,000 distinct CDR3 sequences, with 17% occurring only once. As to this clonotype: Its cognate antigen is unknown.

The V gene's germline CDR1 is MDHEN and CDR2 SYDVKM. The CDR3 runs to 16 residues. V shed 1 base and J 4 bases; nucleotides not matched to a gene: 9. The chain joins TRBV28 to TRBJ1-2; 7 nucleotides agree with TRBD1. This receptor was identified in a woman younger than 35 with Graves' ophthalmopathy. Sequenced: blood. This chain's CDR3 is CASSLLGGAPSYGYTF. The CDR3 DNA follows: TGTGCCAGCAGTTTATTAGGGGGCGCCCCTTCCTATGGCTACACCTTC.